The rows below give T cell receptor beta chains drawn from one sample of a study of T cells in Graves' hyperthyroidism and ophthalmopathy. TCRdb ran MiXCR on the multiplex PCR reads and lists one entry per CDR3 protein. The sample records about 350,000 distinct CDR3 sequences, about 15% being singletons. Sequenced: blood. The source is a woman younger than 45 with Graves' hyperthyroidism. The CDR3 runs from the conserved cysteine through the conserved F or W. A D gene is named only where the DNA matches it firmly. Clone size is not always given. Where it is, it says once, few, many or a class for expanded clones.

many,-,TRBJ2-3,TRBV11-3,CASSSRDDTDTQYF,TGTGCCAGCAGCTCAAGAGACGACACAGATACGCAGTATTTT
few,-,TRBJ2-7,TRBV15,CATSFRAGDEQYF,TGTGCCACCAGTTTCCGGGCGGGCGACGAGCAGTACTTC
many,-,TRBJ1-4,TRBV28,CASSSAGRPNEKLFF,TGTGCCAGCAGTTCAGCGGGGCGGCCGAATGAAAAACTGTTTTTT
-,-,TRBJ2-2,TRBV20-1,CSASMGGELFF,TGCAGTGCTAGTATGGGCGGGGAGCTGTTTTTT
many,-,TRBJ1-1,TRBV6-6,CASSYSTGRTEAFF,TGTGCCAGCAGTTACTCAACAGGGAGAACTGAAGCTTTCTTT
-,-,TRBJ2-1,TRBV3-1,CASSQDPLARFADDQFF,TGTGCCAGCAGCCAAGATCCCCTAGCCCGATTCGCCGATGACCAGTTCTTC
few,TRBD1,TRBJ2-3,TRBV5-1,CASSPPGTGETDTQYF,TGCGCCAGCAGCCCTCCCGGGACAGGGGAGACAGATACGCAGTATTTT
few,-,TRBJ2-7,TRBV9,CASGRGGGTVYEQYF,TGTGCCAGCGGTCGTGGTGGGGGGACTGTGTACGAGCAGTACTTC
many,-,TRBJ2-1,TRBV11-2,CASSWGGAGSGHHEQFF,TGTGCCAGCAGCTGGGGTGGGGCGGGATCAGGCCATCATGAGCAGTTCTTC
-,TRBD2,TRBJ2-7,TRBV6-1,CASSPALAGASDSYEQYF,TGTGCCAGCAGTCCCGCACTAGCGGGAGCCTCCGATTCCTACGAGCAGTACTTC
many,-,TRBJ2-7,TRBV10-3,CAISEGKVQYF,TGTGCCATCAGTGAAGGCAAGGTGCAGTACTTC
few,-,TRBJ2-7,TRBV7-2,CASSLEVARGLEQYF,TGTGCCAGCAGCTTAGAGGTAGCCAGGGGACTCGAGCAGTACTTC
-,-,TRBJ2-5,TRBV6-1,CASVEPGHKETQYF,TGTGCCAGCGTCGAACCGGGACACAAAGAGACCCAGTACTTC
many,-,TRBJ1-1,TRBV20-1,CSAAEQGFGGEAFF,TGCAGTGCGGCGGAACAGGGATTTGGCGGTGAAGCTTTCTTT
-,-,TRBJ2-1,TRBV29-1,CSVDVGHGGEQFF,TGCAGCGTTGATGTGGGGCACGGGGGAGAGCAGTTCTTC
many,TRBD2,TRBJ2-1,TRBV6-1,CASTPLTSGRPNEQFF,TGTGCCAGCACCCCGCTGACTAGCGGGAGGCCTAATGAGCAGTTCTTC
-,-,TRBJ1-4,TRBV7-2,CASSLQVQEKLFF,TGTGCCAGCAGCTTACAGGTTCAGGAAAAACTGTTTTTT
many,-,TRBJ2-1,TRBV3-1,CASTRGRSVYNEQFF,TGTGCCAGCACTCGGGGGAGAAGCGTATACAATGAGCAGTTCTTC
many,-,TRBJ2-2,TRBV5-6,CASSQYTGELFF,TGTGCCAGCAGCCAGTACACCGGGGAGCTGTTTTTT
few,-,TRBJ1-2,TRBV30,CACNRVTGYTF,TGTGCCTGCAACAGGGTCACTGGCTACACCTTC
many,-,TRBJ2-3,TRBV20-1,CSAQIGGVPDTQYF,TGCAGTGCTCAAATAGGTGGGGTCCCAGATACGCAGTATTTT
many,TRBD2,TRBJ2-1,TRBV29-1,CSVEDMGSWGTSGTDEQFF,TGCAGCGTTGAAGACATGGGGAGTTGGGGGACTAGCGGGACGGATGAGCAGTTCTTC
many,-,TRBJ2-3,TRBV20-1,CSARGLASRTDTQYF,TGCAGTGCTAGGGGACTGGCCTCGCGCACAGATACGCAGTATTTT
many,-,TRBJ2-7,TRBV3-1,CASSQAYEQYF,TGTGCCAGCAGCCAAGCCTACGAGCAGTACTTC
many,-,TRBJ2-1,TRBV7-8,CASSLLRQGNEQFF,TGTGCCAGCAGCTTACTCAGGCAGGGCAATGAGCAGTTCTTC
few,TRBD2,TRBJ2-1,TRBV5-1,CASSFVLSGNNEQFF,TGCGCCAGCAGCTTTGTTCTTAGCGGGAACAATGAGCAGTTCTTC
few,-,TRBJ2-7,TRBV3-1,CASSQGPPTNYEQYF,TGTGCCAGCAGCCAAGGCCCCCCAACAAACTACGAGCAGTACTTC
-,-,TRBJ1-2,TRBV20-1,CSAGTHTFGYGYTF,TGCAGTGCGGGGACTCACACCTTTGGCTATGGCTACACCTTC
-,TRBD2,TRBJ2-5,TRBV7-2,CASSLQLAEGQETQYF,TGTGCCAGCAGCCTCCAACTAGCGGAGGGGCAAGAGACCCAGTACTTC
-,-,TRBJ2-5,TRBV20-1,CSARDLSGTETQYF,TGCAGTGCTAGAGATCTATCGGGTACGGAGACCCAGTACTTC
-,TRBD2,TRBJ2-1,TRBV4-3,CASSQDGTSGNEQFF,TGCGCCAGCAGCCAAGATGGGACTAGCGGGAATGAGCAGTTCTTC
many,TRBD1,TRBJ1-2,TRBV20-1,CSARDPQGASNYGYTF,TGCAGTGCTAGAGATCCCCAGGGGGCGTCCAACTATGGCTACACCTTC
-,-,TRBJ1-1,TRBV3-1,CASSYPGGEAFF,TGTGCCAGCAGCTATCCGGGGGGTGAAGCTTTCTTT
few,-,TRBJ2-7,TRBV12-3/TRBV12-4,CASSLIGGATEQYF,TGTGCCAGCAGTTTAATCGGCGGGGCCACCGAGCAGTACTTC
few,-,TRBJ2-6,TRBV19,CASSIVGSSGANVLTF,TGTGCCAGTAGTATAGTGGGCAGTTCTGGGGCCAACGTCCTGACTTTC
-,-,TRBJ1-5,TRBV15,CATSRGDQPQHF,TGTGCCACCAGCAGAGGGGATCAGCCCCAGCATTTT
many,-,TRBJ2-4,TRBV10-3,CAISLQGGDIQYF,TGTGCCATCAGTTTACAGGGCGGGGACATTCAGTACTTC
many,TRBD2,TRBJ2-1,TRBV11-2,CASSPTGGLYNEQFF,TGTGCCAGCAGCCCGACGGGGGGATTATACAATGAGCAGTTCTTC
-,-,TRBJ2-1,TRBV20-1,CSATGSGINNEQFF,TGCAGTGCTACGGGTAGTGGGATAAACAATGAGCAGTTCTTC
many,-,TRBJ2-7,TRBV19,CASSIKLFPGEQYF,TGTGCCAGTAGTATAAAGCTTTTCCCGGGTGAGCAGTACTTC
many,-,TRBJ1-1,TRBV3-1,CASSPSSDAAYTEAFF,TGTGCCAGCAGCCCCTCTTCCGATGCGGCGTACACTGAAGCTTTCTTT
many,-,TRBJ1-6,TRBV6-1,CASSGGTYTLHF,TGTGCCAGCAGTGGAGGGACCTACACCCTCCACTTT
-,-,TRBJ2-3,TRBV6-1,CACTEASTDTQYF,TGTGCCTGCACGGAGGCTAGCACAGATACGCAGTATTTT
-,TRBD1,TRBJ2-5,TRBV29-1,CSVEVWYRGQGETQYF,TGCAGCGTTGAAGTGTGGTACAGGGGCCAGGGAGAGACCCAGTACTTC
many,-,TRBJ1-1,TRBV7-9,CASSRTAGEAFF,TGTGCCAGCAGCCGGACCGCTGGTGAAGCTTTCTTT
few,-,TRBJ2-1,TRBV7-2,CASSPDSGYYNEQFF,TGTGCCAGCAGCCCTGACAGTGGTTACTACAATGAGCAGTTCTTC
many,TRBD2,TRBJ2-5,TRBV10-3,CAISESSVSGRAQETQYF,TGTGCCATCAGTGAGTCGTCGGTGAGCGGGAGGGCCCAAGAGACCCAGTACTTC
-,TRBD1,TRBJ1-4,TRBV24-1,CATSDGTAEKLFF,TGTGCCACCAGTGACGGGACAGCCGAAAAACTGTTTTTT
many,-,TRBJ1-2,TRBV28,CASSTQSNYGYTF,TGTGCCAGCAGTACCCAGAGTAACTATGGCTACACCTTC
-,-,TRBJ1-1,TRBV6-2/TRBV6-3,CASSELSGYTEAFF,TGTGCCAGCAGCGAACTCTCTGGGTACACTGAAGCTTTCTTT
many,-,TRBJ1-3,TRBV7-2,CASGFPGGYGNTIYF,TGTGCCAGCGGTTTCCCCGGGGGCTATGGAAACACCATATATTTT
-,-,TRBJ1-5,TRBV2,CASSEWGSHSNQPQHF,TGTGCCAGCAGTGAATGGGGGTCACATAGCAATCAGCCCCAGCATTTT
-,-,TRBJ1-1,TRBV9,CASTTDSLNTEAFF,TGTGCCAGCACCACGGACAGCTTGAACACCGAAGCTTTCTTT
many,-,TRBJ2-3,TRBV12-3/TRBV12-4,CASSARRRDTQYF,TGTGCCAGCAGTGCCCGGCGCAGAGATACGCAGTATTTT
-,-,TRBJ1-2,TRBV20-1,CSAGSSYGYTF,TGCAGTGCTGGGAGCAGCTATGGCTACACCTTC